This T cell receptor (beta chain) was sequenced for a study of PD-1 and CTLA-4 blockade in melanoma. The assay was immunoSEQ multiplex PCR, and TCRdb's table has in-frame clones only and misses some. The table has 32,000 or so clones, roughly 91% seen once. V lost 5 bases, J lost 4 bases, and 12 bases lay in between. In germline, CDR1 is SEHNR, CDR2 FQNEAQ (reference sequence). The CDR3 totals 15 residues. The V call is TRBV7-9, the J call TRBJ2-6; D is unclear. Specimen: CD8+ T cells from peripheral blood, collected before anti-PD-1 treatment. The origin of this receptor is a human donor with melanoma. As DNA, the CDR3 is TGTGCCAGCAGCACCAATATCCCCGGGGCCAACGTCCTGACTTTC. Protein: CASSTNIPGANVLTF. Using reference TRBV7-9 and TRBJ2-6 for the parts outside the CDR3, the full variable domain is DTGVSQNPRHKITKRGQNVTFRCDPISEHNRLYWYRQTLGQGPEFLTYFQNEAQLEKSRLLSDRFSAERPKGSFSTLEIQRTEQGDSAMYLCASSTNIPGANVLTFGAGSRLTVL.